These 22 T cell receptor beta chains originate from one sample sequenced in a study of T and B cells in COVID-19 patients. TRB was amplified from about 250-500 ng of blood genomic DNA. TRB rearrangements were amplified by multiplex PCR with BIOMED2 TRB-A/B primers. One entry per CDR3 protein, called by TCRdb with MiXCR from the multiplex PCR reads. The sample holds approximately 18,000 distinct CDR3 sequences, 25% to 30% seen once. Sequenced: blood. These receptor sequences come from a human donor who had recovered from COVID-19.

This clonotype was observed a handful of times. The rearrangement uses TRBV6-6 and TRBJ2-1; D tentatively fits TRBD1 or TRBD2 (5 bases each). The CDR3 totals 16 residues. Trimming shortened V by 5 bases and J by 0 bases, and 14 bases separated the two germline ends. CDR1 and CDR2 (germline): MNHNY, SVGAGI (reference sequence). CDR3 bases: TGTGCCAGCAGTCTAAGTTGGGACGGCTCCTACAATGAGCAGTTCTTC. Its translation: CASSLSWDGSYNEQFF.

The CDR3 nucleotides read TGTGCCAGCAGCTGGGCTAGCGGGGGGCAGGGTGAGCAGTTCTTC. Encoded protein: CASSWASGGQGEQFF. This chain links TRBV7-2 with TRBJ2-1; TRBD2 aligns across 11 bases. Losses at the gene ends were 4 bases for V and 9 bases for J; bases not matched to a gene: 8. The CDR3 runs 15 residues. Germline CDR1 reads SGHTA; CDR2 reads FQGNSA.

The chain carries TRBV4-3 and TRBJ1-4; 7 bases agree with TRBD1. There are 14 residues in the CDR3. Trimming removed 7 bases from V and 7 bases from J; junction bases left unmatched: 9. In germline, CDR1 is LGHNA, CDR2 YSLEER. The CDR3 spells CASTPGTEVEKLFF. The DNA for the CDR3 is TGCGCCAGCACTCCCGGGACAGAGGTTGAAAAACTGTTTTTT.

V gene TRBV5-1 combines with J gene TRBJ2-1, with TRBD1 as a possible D gene (6 bases). The germline V gene has CDR1 SGHRS and CDR2 YFSETQ. Trimming stripped 3 bases from V and 0 bases from J, with 13 bases between. The CDR3 covers 16 residues. CDR3: CASSSTGFGSYNEQFF. In DNA, the CDR3 is TGCGCCAGCAGCTCCACAGGGTTCGGCTCCTACAATGAGCAGTTCTTC.

This clonotype was recorded at least ten times. The chain uses TRBV18 and TRBJ1-5; weak D call: TRBD1 (5 bases). This CDR3 contains 12 residues. Deletions cut 6 bases from V and 9 bases from J, with 12 bases between. Germline loops: CDR1 KGHSH, CDR2 LQKENI. The CDR3 sequence is CASSPDGGPQHF. Written as DNA, the CDR3 is TGTGCCAGCTCGCCCGACGGGGGGCCCCAGCATTTT.

This chain connects TRBV7-2 to TRBJ1-5, with D maybe TRBD1 (5 bases). Germline assignment: CDR1 SGHTA and CDR2 FQGNSA. Trimming pared 6 bases from V and 5 bases from J, leaving 14 bases between. The CDR3 loop spans 14 amino acids. CDR3 nucleotide sequence: TGTGCCAGCAGAGACGGTCGGGGGGATCAGCCCCAGCATTTT. Protein: CASRDGRGDQPQHF. The entire variable domain, with the rest obtained from reference TRBV7-2 and TRBJ1-5, is as follows: GAGVSQSPSNKVTEKGKDVELRCDPISGHTALYWYRQSLGQGLEFLIYFQGNSAPDKSGLPSDRFSAERTGGSVSTLTIQRTQQEDSAVYLCASRDGRGDQPQHFGDGTRLSIL.

This clonotype was detected ten times or more. The chain couples TRBV6-2 or TRBV6-3 to TRBJ2-1; TRBD1 might be the D (6 bases). The CDR3 totals 13 residues. Trimming took 6 bases from V and 6 from J, leaving 12 bases between them. The germline V gene encodes CDR1 MNHEY and CDR2 SVGEGT. The CDR3 sequence: CASSLTGSNEQFF. The CDR3 region has the DNA TGTGCCAGCAGCCTTACAGGGTCCAATGAGCAGTTCTTC.

This clonotype was counted a few times. V is TRBV20-1 and J is TRBJ2-1; a weak D match, TRBD1 (5 bases). Germline assignment: CDR1 DFQATT and CDR2 SNEGSKA (reference sequence). The CDR3 runs to 12 residues. V lost 2 bases and J 8 bases, leaving 10 bases between the germline ends. CDR3 DNA sequence: TGCAGTGCTAGAAGACAGTCCGATGAGCAGTTCTTC. Encoded protein: CSARRQSDEQFF.

The rearrangement links TRBV20-1 to TRBJ1-5; 12 nucleotides line up with TRBD1. This CDR3 contains 17 residues. Per the germline V gene, CDR1 is DFQATT and CDR2 is SNEGSKA (reference sequence). Losses at the gene ends were 6 bases for V and 4 bases for J; bases not matched to a gene: 13. The CDR3 loop is CSAPPGTGGIGNQPQHF. As DNA, the CDR3 is TGCAGTGCCCCCCCTGGGACAGGGGGCATTGGAAATCAGCCCCAGCATTTT.

By share, this clonotype counts as medium-sized (0.01 to 0.1%). The V gene is TRBV19, the J gene TRBJ2-3, with TRBD2 identical over 10 bases. V dropped 1 base and J dropped 5; count of bases not matched to a gene: 9. The CDR3 totals 17 residues. CDR1 is LNHDA and CDR2 is SQIVND in the germline V gene (reference sequence). The CDR3 region is CASSIVVRTSGVDTQYF. DNA of the CDR3: TGTGCCAGTAGTATAGTAGTAAGGACTAGCGGTGTAGATACGCAGTATTTT. Variable domain in full (rest from reference TRBV19 and TRBJ2-3): DGGITQSPKYLFRKEGQNVTLSCEQNLNHDAMYWYRQDPGQGLRLIYYSQIVNDFQKGDIAEGYSVSREKKESFPLTVTSAQKNPTAFYLCASSIVVRTSGVDTQYFGPGTRLTVL.

This clonotype has at least ten counts. The chain couples TRBV12-3 or TRBV12-4 to TRBJ1-1, with a weak D call TRBD1 (6 bases). The CDR3 is 14 residues long. V was shortened by 5 bases and J by 0 bases, with 10 bases between the two germline ends. In DNA, the CDR3 is TGTGCCAGCAGTCTTGGACAGTTGAACACTGAAGCTTTCTTT. Protein: CASSLGQLNTEAFF.

This clonotype was seen ten or more times. The rearrangement joins TRBV27 to TRBJ2-1, with 8 bases fitting TRBD2. CDR1 MNHEY and CDR2 SMNVEV come from the germline V gene (reference sequence). The V gene end was trimmed by 5 bases and the J gene end by 7 bases; junction bases not matched to a gene: 28. The CDR3 is 21 amino acids. For the CDR3, the DNA is TGTGCCAGCAGTCCCCAGCAGCGGGAGACCCCTAGGGAATCTATTACAAATGAGCAGTTCTTC. It yields the protein CASSPQQRETPRESITNEQFF.

This clonotype showed up many times. The chain uses TRBV27 and TRBJ2-2; 7 nucleotides align to TRBD1. V dropped 8 bases and J dropped 6; count of bases not matched to a gene: 9. In germline, CDR1 is MNHEY, CDR2 SMNVEV (reference sequence). This CDR3 is 14 amino acids long. CDR3 DNA: TGTGCCAGCGGCCCGACAGGGATCTCCGGGGAGCTGTTTTTT. This codes for CASGPTGISGELFF.

This clonotype came up many times. This chain connects TRBV6-2 or TRBV6-3 to TRBJ2-7; no clear D gene. Germline V lookup: CDR1 MNHEY, CDR2 SVGEGT. The CDR3 covers 12 residues. V dropped 0 bases and J dropped 6 bases, with 6 bases sitting between them. The CDR3 coding sequence is TGTGCCAGCAGTTACTCGGGCGGCGAGCAGTACTTC. Encoded protein: CASSYSGGEQYF.

The chain uses TRBV6-2 or TRBV6-3 and TRBJ1-6; D perhaps matches TRBD1 (6 bases). V was cut by 8 bases and J by 0 bases, with 14 bases left in between. CDR1 is MNHEY and CDR2 is SVGEGT in the germline V gene. The CDR3 has 16 residues. CDR3: CASVPRGSSYNSPLHF. As DNA, the CDR3 is TGTGCCAGCGTACCCAGGGGAAGCTCCTATAATTCACCCCTCCACTTT.

This clonotype was seen only a few times. The rearrangement uses TRBV6-2 or TRBV6-3 and TRBJ2-7, with D perhaps TRBD1 (6 bases). This CDR3 region has 15 residues. Looked up from germline, CDR1 is MNHEY and CDR2 is SVGEGT. Trimming cost V 1 base and J 4 bases, with 14 bases left between them. Written as DNA, the CDR3 is TGTGCCAGCAGTTACTTGGTAGGGGGATCGTACGAGCAGTACTTC. Amino acids: CASSYLVGGSYEQYF.

This clonotype was found a few times. This sequence joins TRBV24-1 and TRBJ2-3; tentatively, D is TRBD2 (6 bases). The CDR3 extends over 15 amino acids. Deletions cut 6 bases from V and 1 base from J, with 13 bases between. Looked up from germline, CDR1 is KGHDR and CDR2 is SFDVKD. The DNA of the CDR3 is TGTGCCACCAGTCTACGGGGCGGGGGCACAGATACGCAGTATTTT. This sequence encodes CATSLRGGGTDTQYF.

This clonotype was seen only a few times. J is TRBJ1-2 and V is TRBV5-6; 8 bases match TRBD1. CDR1 and CDR2 from the germline V gene are SGHDT and YYEEEE. CDR3 length equals 14 residues. Unmatched junction bases numbered 5, after V lost 2 bases and J lost 5 bases. CDR3: CASSFGQGGYGYTF. As DNA, the CDR3 is TGTGCCAGCAGCTTCGGACAGGGTGGGTATGGCTACACCTTC.

The chain joins TRBV5-4 to TRBJ1-1; tentative D call: TRBD1 (5 bases). The V end was cut by 0 bases, the J end by 3 bases, with 12 bases between. Germline lookup yields CDR1 SGHNT and CDR2 YYREEE (reference sequence). This CDR3 is built from 15 residues. CDR3 amino acids: CASSLEREGYTEAFF. The CDR3 nucleotides are TGTGCCAGCAGCTTGGAAAGGGAGGGGTACACTGAAGCTTTCTTT.

This clonotype came up a few times. The chain uses TRBV7-6 and TRBJ1-2; TRBD1 agrees at 9 bases. Germline lookup yields CDR1 SGHVS and CDR2 FNYEAQ. The CDR3 totals 16 residues. J was trimmed by 4 bases and V by 5 bases; bases with no gene match: 11. The CDR3 nucleotides are TGTGCCAGCAGCCTAGGGCTGTTGACAGGGGGCTATGGCTACACCTTC. Protein: CASSLGLLTGGYGYTF.

The chain recombines TRBV7-9 with TRBJ2-2; D might be TRBD1 (6 bases). V lost 5 bases and J 7 bases, leaving 11 bases between the germline ends. This CDR3 contains 13 residues. Per germline, CDR1 SEHNR and CDR2 FQNEAQ (reference sequence). The CDR3: CASSKSGDGELFF. CDR3 bases: TGTGCCAGCAGCAAATCAGGGGACGGGGAGCTGTTTTTT.

Sample share makes this clonotype medium-sized (0.01 to 0.1%). The chain uses TRBV12-3 or TRBV12-4 and TRBJ1-4, with D perhaps TRBD1 (5 bases). The ends were cut back, 4 bases at V and 12 bases at J, with 15 bases in the middle. CDR3 length: 13 residues. The CDR3 loop reads CASSYLPDSQLFF. The DNA of the CDR3 is TGTGCCAGCAGTTATCTACCTGACAGCCAACTGTTTTTT.